This T cell receptor (beta chain) originates from a study of T cells in women clearing cervical HPV infection. Germline V CDR1 and CDR2: SGHKS, YYEKEE (reference sequence). The CDR3 has 14 amino acids. V dropped 4 bases and J dropped 5; count of bases not matched to a gene: 8. TCRdb's copy holds only in-frame clones and misses some; the assay was immunoSEQ multiplex PCR. The repertoire shows roughly 23,000 clones; the top ten hold about 5%. With regard to this clone: The antigen is not known. The read ends 3 residues shy of where the CDR3 ends; the end is completed using the germline J gene.

General observations from the study: Repertoire richness, not evenness, was significantly elevated in CIN3+ cases versus controls.

The chain uses TRBV5-5 and TRBJ2-7, with 8 bases fitting TRBD1. The sequenced material came from blood buffy coat. The sequence was collected from a woman aged 18 to 75 with a cervical HPV16 infection that either progressed to CIN3+ or cleared (not recorded which). CDR3 residues: CASSDRGGGNEQYF. The sequenced CDR3 bases are TGTGCCAGCAGCGACAGGGGAGGTGGGAACGAG.